These T cell receptor beta chains were read from a single sample in a study of blood T cell repertoires in COVID-19. TCRdb's copy holds only in-frame clones and misses some; the assay was immunoSEQ multiplex PCR. The sample has about 230,000 clones, about four fifths seen once. Material: peripheral blood. The source is a man in his fifties or sixties with active or convalescent COVID-19. The CDR3 runs from the conserved cysteine through the conserved F or W. The D gene is left open where the match is weak. Only part of the rows carry a size: once, few, many, or a class if the clone is expanded.

>TRBJ2-1|NA|TRBD2|TRBV5-1
TGCGCCAGCGGGACTAGTTACAATGAGCAGTTCTTC
CASGTSYNEQFF
>TRBJ2-7|NA|NA|TRBV9
TGTGCCAGCAGCCCCCCGTCCTACGAGCAGTACTTC
CASSPPSYEQYF
>TRBJ2-7|NA|TRBD1|TRBV2
TGTGCCAGTACCGGGGGTACAGGGGGTCCTTCCTACGAGCAGTACTTC
CASTGGTGGPSYEQYF
>TRBJ2-3|NA|TRBD2|TRBV10-3
TGTGCCATCAGTGAGAGCCGAGCTAGCGGGGGGGCAATGGATACGCAGTATTTT
CAISESRASGGAMDTQYF
>TRBJ1-2|once|TRBD1|TRBV30
TGTGCCTGGAGGCCCCCGGGACAGGGAGACTATGGCTACACCTTC
CAWRPPGQGDYGYTF
>TRBJ2-1|NA|TRBD2|TRBV5-8
TGTGCCAGCAGCCGGGGACTAGCGGGGTACAATGAGCAGTTCTTC
CASSRGLAGYNEQFF
>TRBJ2-2|few|TRBD2|TRBV7-8
TGTGCCAGCAGCTCCTTGGGACTAGCGGCCCGCACCGGGGAGCTGTTTTTT
CASSSLGLAARTGELFF
>TRBJ1-6|once|TRBD1|TRBV19
TGTGCCAGTAGGAGGACAGGGGGAGATTCACCCCTCCACTTT
CASRRTGGDSPLHF
>TRBJ1-2|NA|NA|TRBV7-6
TGTGCCAGCACCCCCGCTACTGAATATGGCTACACCTTC
CASTPATEYGYTF
>TRBJ1-5|NA|NA|TRBV2
TGTGCCAGCAAAGGGTCACAGGGACGCAATCAGCCCCAGCATTTT
CASKGSQGRNQPQHF
>TRBJ1-2|NA|NA|TRBV5-1
TGCGCCAGCAGCTTGGGACAGTATAACTATGGCTACACCTTC
CASSLGQYNYGYTF
>TRBJ1-4|NA|TRBD1|TRBV3-1/TRBV3-2
TGTGCCAGCAGCCAACGAGGGGGCGATGAAAAACTGTTTTTT
CASSQRGGDEKLFF
>TRBJ2-1|NA|TRBD2|TRBV5-1
TGCGCCAGCAGCAGCCCGGGACTAGCGAGCTCCTACAATGAGCAGTTCTTC
CASSSPGLASSYNEQFF
>TRBJ1-5|NA|TRBD1|TRBV12-5
TGTGCTAGTGTGACAGGGTACAATCAGCCCCAGCATTTT
CASVTGYNQPQHF
>TRBJ2-4|NA|TRBD1|TRBV7-2
TGTGCCAGCAGCTTAAGGGACAGGGAGGCCAAAAACATTCAGTACTTC
CASSLRDREAKNIQYF
>TRBJ1-5|NA|NA|TRBV5-1
TGCGCCAGCAGCTTGGGCGCCAATAGCAATCAGCCCCAGCATTTT
CASSLGANSNQPQHF